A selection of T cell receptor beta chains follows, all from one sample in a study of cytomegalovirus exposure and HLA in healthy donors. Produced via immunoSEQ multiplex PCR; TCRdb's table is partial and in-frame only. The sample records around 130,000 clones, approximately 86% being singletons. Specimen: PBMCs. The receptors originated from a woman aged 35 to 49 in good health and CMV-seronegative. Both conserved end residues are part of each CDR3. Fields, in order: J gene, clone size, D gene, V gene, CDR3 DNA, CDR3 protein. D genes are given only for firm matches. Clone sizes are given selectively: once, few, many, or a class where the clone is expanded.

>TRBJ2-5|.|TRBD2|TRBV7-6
TGTGCCAGCAGCTCCATAGCGGGACAAGAGACCCAGTACTTC
CASSSIAGQETQYF
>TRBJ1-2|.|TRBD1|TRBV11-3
TGTGCCAGCAGCTTATCAGGGGGCGACGGCTACACCTTC
CASSLSGGDGYTF
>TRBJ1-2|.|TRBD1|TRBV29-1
TGCAGCGTGCCCGGGACAGGTCCCTATGGCTACACCTTC
CSVPGTGPYGYTF
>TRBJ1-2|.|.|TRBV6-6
TGTGCCAGCAGTTACGGAGAGACCTATGGCTACACCTTC
CASSYGETYGYTF
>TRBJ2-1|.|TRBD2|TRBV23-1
TGCGCCAGCAGTCAACTACTAGCGGGAGGGCCTAAGGATGAGCAGTTCTTC
CASSQLLAGGPKDEQFF
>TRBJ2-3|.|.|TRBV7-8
TGTGCCAGCAGCCACTCTCTTCCCCCTAAAGATACGCAGTATTTT
CASSHSLPPKDTQYF
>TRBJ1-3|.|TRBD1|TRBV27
TGTGCCAGCAGTTCTCGACAGGGGACGGGAAACACCATATATTTT
CASSSRQGTGNTIYF
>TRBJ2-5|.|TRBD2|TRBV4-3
TGCGCCAGCAGCCAAGCGGGAGCGGGACGCGCTCAAGAGACCCAGTACTTC
CASSQAGAGRAQETQYF
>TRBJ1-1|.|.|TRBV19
TGTGCCAGTAGTATCTTGACAGGCCGAGGGCGCACTGAAGCTTTCTTT
CASSILTGRGRTEAFF
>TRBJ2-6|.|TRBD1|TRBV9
TGTGCCAGCAGCGTCGGACAGGGGGGATCTGGGGCCAACGTCCTGACTTTC
CASSVGQGGSGANVLTF
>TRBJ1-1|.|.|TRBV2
TGTGCCAGCAGTCCACAGGGGAACACTGAAGCTTTCTTT
CASSPQGNTEAFF
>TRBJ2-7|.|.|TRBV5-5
TGTGCCAGCAGCTTGGTAGGGGACTACGAGCAGTACTTC
CASSLVGDYEQYF
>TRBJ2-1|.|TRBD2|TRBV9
TGTGCCAGCAGCGCCTCCCTAATAGCGGGAGATGAGCAGTTCTTC
CASSASLIAGDEQFF
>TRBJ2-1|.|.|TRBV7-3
TGTGCCAGCAGCTTAGGTAGCGGAATCCACAATGAGCAGTTCTTC
CASSLGSGIHNEQFF
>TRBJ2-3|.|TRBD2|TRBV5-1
TGCGCCAGCAGCGATCCAGCGGGGGACACAGATACGCAGTATTTT
CASSDPAGDTDTQYF
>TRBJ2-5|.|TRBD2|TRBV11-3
TGTGCCAGCAGCTTACTCCTAGCGGGGGGAGAGACCCAGTACTTC
CASSLLLAGGETQYF
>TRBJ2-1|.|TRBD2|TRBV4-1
TGCGCCAGCAGCCAAGGAGGACTAGCGGTTTACAATGAGCAGTTCTTC
CASSQGGLAVYNEQFF
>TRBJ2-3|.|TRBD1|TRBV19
TGTGCCAGTAGTACCGCATTAACAGGGGCAGATACGCAGTATTTT
CASSTALTGADTQYF
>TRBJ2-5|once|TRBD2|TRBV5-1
TGCGCCAGCAGCGTTCTAGCGGGAGTCCAAGAGACCCAGTACTTC
CASSVLAGVQETQYF
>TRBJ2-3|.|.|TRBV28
TGTGCCAGCAGTCCCCGCGGCGGGACGCTGGCCGAAGATACGCAGTATTTT
CASSPRGGTLAEDTQYF
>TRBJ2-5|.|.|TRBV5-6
TGTGCCAGCAGCTTTAACCGAGGCCAAGAGACCCAGTACTTC
CASSFNRGQETQYF
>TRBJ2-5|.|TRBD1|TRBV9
TGTGCCAGCAGCCCCTGGACAGGAGAGACCCAGTACTTC
CASSPWTGETQYF
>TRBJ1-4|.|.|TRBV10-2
TGCGCCAGCAGACAGCAGAGTGCAACTAATGAAAAACTGTTTTTT
CASRQQSATNEKLFF
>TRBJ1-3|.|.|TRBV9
TGTGCCAGCAGCGTAGGAGACTCTGGAAACACCATATATTTT
CASSVGDSGNTIYF